What follows describes a single T cell receptor (beta chain). Drawing of blood for sampling happened at baseline, at cycle 4 day 1, and at cycle 7 day 1. The data originate from a study of OX40 agonist ivuxolimab in advanced cancers. Study-wide context: While on treatment, patients had intravenous ivuxolimab at 0.01 to 10 mg/kg every 2 weeks. 40% to 50% of patients had received prior checkpoint inhibitor therapy.

Assay: immunoSEQ multiplex PCR; the TCRdb copy retains only in-frame clones and omits some. This sample has approximately 70,000 clones, with 75% to 95% found just once. The source was CD4+ or CD8+ T cells sorted from blood, collected in a trial of the OX40 agonist ivuxolimab. The receptor's source is an adult with an advanced solid tumor such as melanoma, head and neck, liver or kidney cancer.

The CDR3 sequence: CASSQAWDTLSYNEQFF. The CDR3 DNA follows: TGCGCCAGCAGCCAGGCTTGGGACACTCTCTCCTACAATGAGCAGTTCTTC. The genes are TRBV4-3 and TRBJ2-1; weak D call: TRBD1 (6 bases). Trimming removed 3 bases at V and 0 bases at J, with 15 bases between. Germline V gene lookup returns CDR1 LGHNA and CDR2 YSLEER. The CDR3 loop spans 17 amino acids.